The source of this TCR beta chain is a study of cytomegalovirus exposure and HLA in healthy donors. The primer mix had 60 Vbeta and 13 Jbeta primers. The method was immunoSEQ multiplex PCR; TCRdb's version includes in-frame clones alone and lacks a portion of them. The repertoire holds some 28,000 clones, with roughly 66% as singletons. This clone turned up a few times. V shed 1 base, J shed 2 bases, and the junction held 4 bases outside the gene matches. Looked up from germline, CDR1 is MGHRA and CDR2 is YSYEKL. The CDR3 is 15 amino acids. The receptor was derived from a male donor in good health and CMV-seropositive. Sequencing was done on a sample of PBMCs. The V call is TRBV4-1, the J call TRBJ2-7; 8 bases match TRBD2. Written as DNA, the CDR3 is TGCGCCAGCAGCCAAGGACTAGCGAACACCTACGAGCAGTACTTC. Protein sequence: CASSQGLANTYEQYF.